This TCR beta chain was profiled in a study of blood T cell repertoires in COVID-19. Study summary: The analysed material was cDNA or gDNA that came from T cells, B-cell-depleted T cells, or PBMCs.

This CDR3 spans 15 amino acids. Germline values: CDR1 KGHSH, CDR2 LQKENI. Trimming took 2 bases from V and 4 from J, leaving 15 bases between them. Libraries were prepared by immunoSEQ multiplex PCR; TCRdb keeps only in-frame clonotypes and omits some of them. Found here are over 120,000 clones, approximately 88% of them singletons; the top ten hold just under 0.95%. The sequencing input was peripheral blood. The V call is TRBV18, the J call TRBJ2-7, with no clear D. The sequence came from a woman in her 50s with acute or convalescent COVID-19. As DNA, the CDR3 is TGTGCCAGCTCACCAGAGACCAGGCGAGAGTACGAGCAGTACTTC. Protein sequence: CASSPETRREYEQYF.